Sequencing of this T cell receptor (beta chain) was carried out in a study of T cell changes during pregnancy in multiple sclerosis (dated by TCRdb to the late 2010s). Turning to the overall study: In women with multiple sclerosis, the researchers looked at how the T cell repertoire shifted as pregnancy progressed.

Ends trimmed: V by 4 bases, J by 3 bases; bases unmatched to a gene: 9. From a lookup of the germline V gene, CDR1 and CDR2 are SGHRS and YFSETQ. From its cysteine to its phenylalanine, the CDR3 spans 15 amino acids. Only the CDR3 region is kept as DNA, spanning 45 bases read in frame from base 1. This clone was found once. Its antigen is currently not known. Per-nucleotide qualities are absent, and no much larger clonotype sits a single base away. Libraries were made using the immunoSEQ multiplex PCR assay. Held by TCRdb, this immuneACCESS table contains in-frame sequences only and omits some clones. Under half of the omission traces to an unresolved V gene where checked; the cause of the rest is unknown. This sample lists approximately 94,000 clones; about 92% were detected once. Around 1.8% of the sample lies in the top ten.

The chain was built from TRBV5-1 and TRBJ1-2; 7 junctional bases match TRBD1. Sequenced material: peripheral blood, taken after pregnancy. The source of this sequence is a female donor with multiple sclerosis, enrolled in a pregnancy study. The DNA sequence is TGCGCCAGCAGCGGGATTCAGGGGGACGACTATGGCTACACCTTC. This encodes CASSGIQGDDYGYTF. This CDR3, with the reference TRBV5-1 and TRBJ1-2 proteins standing in past its ends, gives the full variable domain KAGVTQTPRYLIKTRGQQVTLSCSPISGHRSVSWYQQTPGQGLQFLFEYFSETQRNKGNFPGRFSGRQFSNSRSEMNVSTLELGDSALYLCASSGIQGDDYGYTFGSGTRLTVV.